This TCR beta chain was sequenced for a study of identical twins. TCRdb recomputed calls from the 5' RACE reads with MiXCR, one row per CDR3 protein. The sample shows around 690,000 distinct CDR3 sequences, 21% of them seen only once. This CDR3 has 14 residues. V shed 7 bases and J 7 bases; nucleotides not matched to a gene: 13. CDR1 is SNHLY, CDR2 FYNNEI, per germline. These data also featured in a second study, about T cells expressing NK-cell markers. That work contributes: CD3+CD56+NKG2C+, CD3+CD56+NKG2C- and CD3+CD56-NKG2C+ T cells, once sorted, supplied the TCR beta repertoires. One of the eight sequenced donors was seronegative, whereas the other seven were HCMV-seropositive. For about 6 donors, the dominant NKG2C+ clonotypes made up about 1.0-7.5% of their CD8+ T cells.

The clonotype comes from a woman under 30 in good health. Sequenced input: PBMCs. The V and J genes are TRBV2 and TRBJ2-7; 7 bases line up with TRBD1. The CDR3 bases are TGTGCCAGCACGGAAGTCAGACAGGGCTGGGAGCAGTACTTC. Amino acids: CASTEVRQGWEQYF. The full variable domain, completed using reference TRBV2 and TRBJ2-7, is EPEVTQTPSHQVTQMGQEVILRCVPISNHLYFYWYRQILGQKVEFLVSFYNNEISEKSEIFDDQFSVERPDGSNFTLKIRSTKLEDSAMYFCASTEVRQGWEQYFGPGTRLTVT.